Listed below are T cell receptor beta chains from one sample, sequenced in a study of Ad26.COV2.S vaccination and SARS-CoV-2 variants. Method: immunoSEQ multiplex PCR; TCRdb's copy keeps in-frame clones and lacks some. The sample consists of about 680,000 clones, about 89% of them appearing once. The source was peripheral blood, collected in a trial of Ad26.COV2.S vaccine versus placebo. Receptors originate from a person between 18 and 65 years old who received the Ad26.COV2.S COVID-19 vaccine or a placebo. The CDR3 runs from the conserved cysteine through the conserved F or W. Each record gives: CDR3 DNA, CDR3 protein, J gene, clone size, D gene, CDR3 length, V gene. A D gene is named only where the DNA matches it firmly. Some rows mark clone size as missing; the rest say once, few, many or name a class of expanded clone.

TGTGCCAGCAGTTTATATCTAGGCACAGATACGCAGTATTTT CASSLYLGTDTQYF TRBJ2-3 - - 14 TRBV27
TGTGCCAGCAGCCCCTTTAGGCCTAACGGCGGGCTGGATTCACCCCTCCACTTT CASSPFRPNGGLDSPLHF TRBJ1-6 - - 18 TRBV5-5
TGTGCCAGCTCGAGGGGTCCTACGGATACGCAGTATTTT CASSRGPTDTQYF TRBJ2-3 once - 13 TRBV7-7
TGTGCCAGCAGCTTATACTCAGTTGGTCACAATGAGCAGTTCTTC CASSLYSVGHNEQFF TRBJ2-1 - - 15 TRBV7-6
TGCGCCAGCAGCTTGGCTCCTCAAGTTGGCGAAAAACTGTTTTTT CASSLAPQVGEKLFF TRBJ1-4 - - 15 TRBV5-1
TGTGCCAGCAGTGACTCCACAGGGTCCGGGGAGCTGTTTTTT CASSDSTGSGELFF TRBJ2-2 - - 14 TRBV2
TGCGCCAGCAGCTTGGGCAGGGCTGGAAACACCATATATTTT CASSLGRAGNTIYF TRBJ1-3 once - 14 TRBV5-1
TGTGCCAGCAGTGAACGAGGGGGAGGCTACACCTTC CASSERGGGYTF TRBJ1-2 - - 12 TRBV6-1
TGTGCCAGCAACCTTGGACGCGCCAACCCCTATGGCTACACCTTC CASNLGRANPYGYTF TRBJ1-2 - - 15 TRBV6-5
TGTGCCAGCAGCCAAGAAAGGACCACGGCAATCACTAGCGGGAGATACAATGAGCAGTTCTTC CASSQERTTAITSGRYNEQFF TRBJ2-1 - TRBD2 21 TRBV14
TGTGCCAGCAGCCAGCGGGGATCCGGAAACACCATATATTTT CASSQRGSGNTIYF TRBJ1-3 - - 14 TRBV7-2
TGTGCCTGGACCCGACTAGCGGGGGGCACAGATACGCAGTATTTT CAWTRLAGGTDTQYF TRBJ2-3 - TRBD2 15 TRBV30
TGTGCCAGCAGTGTACCCCTGGGACAGGGGTTGGGATACGAGCAGTACTTC CASSVPLGQGLGYEQYF TRBJ2-7 once TRBD1 17 TRBV6-4
TGCAGCGTCGGGACTAGCTCCAATGAGCAGTTCTTC CSVGTSSNEQFF TRBJ2-1 - TRBD2 12 TRBV29-1
TGTGCCAGCAGTCGGGGGGGTGCAGAGGTGCAGTACTTC CASSRGGAEVQYF TRBJ2-7 few TRBD2 13 TRBV28
TGTGCCAGCAGTCCCCTGCGGACTAGCGGGGGGATGGATGAGCAGTTCTTC CASSPLRTSGGMDEQFF TRBJ2-1 - TRBD2 17 TRBV27
TGTGCCAGTCAAACGGGGGGAAGGAATCAGCCCCAGCATTTT CASQTGGRNQPQHF TRBJ1-5 - - 14 TRBV19
TGTGCCAGCAGCTTGGGGGACGGAGCGGTGGAGTTC CASSLGDGAVEF TRBJ2-7 few - 12 TRBV7-9
TGTGCCAGTAGGCCGGGACTAGCGGGCACAGATACGCAGTATTTT CASRPGLAGTDTQYF TRBJ2-3 - TRBD2 15 TRBV19
TGTGCCAGCAGCTTGGGACTAGCGGGGTTCAATGAGCAGTTCTTC CASSLGLAGFNEQFF TRBJ2-1 - TRBD2 15 TRBV11-3
TGTGCCAGCAGCTTAGATCAAGGACAGGCGGGTGGCTACACCTTC CASSLDQGQAGGYTF TRBJ1-2 - TRBD1 15 TRBV11-2
TGTGCCAGCAGCTTGATATATGAGCAGTTCTTC CASSLIYEQFF TRBJ2-1 - - 11 TRBV5-8
TGCGCCAGCAGTGAGGGAGGGGGGGGGAAAGCTTTCTTT CASSEGGGGKAFF TRBJ1-1 - - 13 TRBV10-2
TGTGCCAGCAGCTCGAGGGTCGCAAGGGCACCCCTCCACTTT CASSSRVARAPLHF TRBJ1-6 few - 14 TRBV13
TGCGCCAGCAGTGAGTCCCCTAACTATGGCTACACCTTC CASSESPNYGYTF TRBJ1-2 few - 13 TRBV10-1
TGCGCCAGCAGGCCCTCGGGGGGCTACGAGCAGTACTTC CASRPSGGYEQYF TRBJ2-7 - TRBD2 13 TRBV5-1
TGTGCCAGCAGCGGAGGCGGACAGAACACTGAAGCTTTCTTT CASSGGGQNTEAFF TRBJ1-1 - - 14 TRBV11-3
TGCAGTGTCTTTGAGCAGTTCTTC CSVFEQFF TRBJ2-1 - - 8 TRBV20-1
TGTGCCAGCAGCCCGGGGGGGCACCTCTCCTACGAGCAGTACTTC CASSPGGHLSYEQYF TRBJ2-7 - TRBD2 15 TRBV7-6
TGTGCCTGGAGTCTAGGGGTGGGTACCCAGTACTTC CAWSLGVGTQYF TRBJ2-5 - - 12 TRBV30
TGCGCCAGCAGCTTGGAGGCTAGCGGGGGCGAGACCCAGTACTTC CASSLEASGGETQYF TRBJ2-5 - TRBD2 15 TRBV5-1
TGTGCCATCAGTGAGCACATCGGAAATTCACCCCTCCACTTT CAISEHIGNSPLHF TRBJ1-6 - - 14 TRBV10-3
TGTGCCAGCAGCGGGACCAGGGAAGGGTATGGCTACACCTTC CASSGTREGYGYTF TRBJ1-2 - - 14 TRBV5-4